Listed below are T cell receptor beta chains from one sample, sequenced in a study of blood T cell repertoires in COVID-19. Assay used: immunoSEQ multiplex PCR; TCRdb lists only in-frame clones, some missing. Here the sample spans 150,000 to 200,000 clones, approximately 80% being singletons. Sequenced input: PBMCs or T cells enriched from blood (not recorded which). Receptors originate from a man aged 45-65 years who had recovered from COVID-19. The CDR3 runs from the conserved cysteine through the conserved F or W. The D gene is left open where the match is weak. Clone size appears in some rows only: once, few, many, or a class for an expanded clone.

len: 14
v_gene: TRBV2
abundance: .
d_gene: TRBD2
j_gene: TRBJ2-1
CDR3aa: CASRLAGGWGEQFF
CDR3nt: TGTGCCAGCAGGCTAGCGGGGGGCTGGGGTGAGCAGTTCTTC

len: 18
v_gene: TRBV15
abundance: .
d_gene: TRBD2
j_gene: TRBJ2-2
CDR3aa: CATVPSGRPIFPFGELFF
CDR3nt: TGTGCCACCGTTCCTAGCGGGAGACCCATTTTCCCGTTCGGGGAGCTGTTTTTT

len: 16
v_gene: TRBV6-5
abundance: .
d_gene: TRBD2
j_gene: TRBJ2-7
CDR3aa: CASSSFSGPSSYEQYF
CDR3nt: TGTGCCAGCAGTTCCTTTAGCGGGCCAAGCTCCTACGAGCAGTACTTC

len: 13
v_gene: TRBV12-5
abundance: .
d_gene: .
j_gene: TRBJ1-2
CDR3aa: CASALGDHYGYTF
CDR3nt: TGTGCTAGTGCGTTGGGAGACCACTATGGCTACACCTTC

len: 13
v_gene: TRBV4-1
abundance: .
d_gene: .
j_gene: TRBJ1-4
CDR3aa: CASSQIRSEKLFF
CDR3nt: TGCGCCAGCAGCCAAATTAGATCTGAAAAACTGTTTTTT

len: 16
v_gene: TRBV28
abundance: .
d_gene: .
j_gene: TRBJ2-2
CDR3aa: CASSSQGATNTGELFF
CDR3nt: TGTGCCAGCAGCTCCCAGGGCGCTACGAACACCGGGGAGCTGTTTTTT

len: 14
v_gene: TRBV3-1/TRBV3-2
abundance: once
d_gene: TRBD1
j_gene: TRBJ2-7
CDR3aa: CASRPKGQGSEQYF
CDR3nt: TGTGCCAGCAGACCCAAAGGACAGGGTTCCGAGCAGTACTTC

len: 16
v_gene: TRBV27
abundance: .
d_gene: .
j_gene: TRBJ1-2
CDR3aa: CASSGGGRVGNYGYTF
CDR3nt: TGTGCCAGCAGTGGGGGGGGACGAGTGGGGAACTATGGCTACACCTTC

len: 18
v_gene: TRBV11-3
abundance: few
d_gene: .
j_gene: TRBJ2-3
CDR3aa: CASSLGHNSQGPPQTQYF
CDR3nt: TGTGCCAGCAGCTTAGGGCACAATTCTCAGGGTCCCCCTCAAACGCAGTATTTT

len: 16
v_gene: TRBV7-3
abundance: many
d_gene: TRBD2
j_gene: TRBJ2-3
CDR3aa: CASSRGTSGGTDTQYF
CDR3nt: TGTGCCAGCAGCCGAGGGACTAGCGGGGGGACAGATACGCAGTATTTT

len: 14
v_gene: TRBV2
abundance: .
d_gene: TRBD2
j_gene: TRBJ2-7
CDR3aa: CASSPTSGSYEQYF
CDR3nt: TGTGCCAGCAGCCCGACTAGCGGGAGTTACGAGCAGTACTTC

len: 16
v_gene: TRBV7-6
abundance: .
d_gene: TRBD1
j_gene: TRBJ1-2
CDR3aa: CASSIKDRLGEYGYTF
CDR3nt: TGTGCCAGCAGCATTAAGGACAGGTTGGGAGAATATGGCTACACCTTC

len: 17
v_gene: TRBV3-1/TRBV3-2
abundance: .
d_gene: TRBD2
j_gene: TRBJ2-4
CDR3aa: CASSTLAGVRAKNIQYF
CDR3nt: TGTGCCAGCAGCACCCTAGCGGGGGTTCGCGCCAAAAACATTCAGTACTTC

len: 18
v_gene: TRBV19
abundance: few
d_gene: .
j_gene: TRBJ1-3
CDR3aa: CASSIDHLSGVGGNTIYF
CDR3nt: TGTGCCAGTAGTATAGATCACCTTTCAGGGGTCGGCGGAAACACCATATATTTT

len: 13
v_gene: TRBV12-3/TRBV12-4
abundance: .
d_gene: .
j_gene: TRBJ1-2
CDR3aa: CASSFGSGAGYTF
CDR3nt: TGTGCCAGCAGTTTTGGGTCTGGGGCTGGCTACACCTTC

len: 15
v_gene: TRBV11-1
abundance: .
d_gene: TRBD1
j_gene: TRBJ1-2
CDR3aa: CASSQDRGANYGYTF
CDR3nt: TGTGCCAGCAGCCAAGACAGGGGAGCTAACTATGGCTACACCTTC

len: 15
v_gene: TRBV6-2/TRBV6-3
abundance: .
d_gene: .
j_gene: TRBJ2-7
CDR3aa: CASSRRTDVNYEQYF
CDR3nt: TGTGCCAGCAGTCGGAGGACAGACGTTAACTACGAGCAGTACTTC

len: 14
v_gene: TRBV6-5
abundance: once
d_gene: TRBD1
j_gene: TRBJ1-6
CDR3aa: CASGTAVYNSPLHF
CDR3nt: TGTGCCAGCGGGACAGCGGTTTATAATTCACCCCTCCACTTT

len: 17
v_gene: TRBV6-2/TRBV6-3
abundance: .
d_gene: .
j_gene: TRBJ2-1
CDR3aa: CASSSGLGLGAHNEQFF
CDR3nt: TGTGCCAGCAGTTCAGGGTTAGGCTTAGGGGCGCACAATGAGCAGTTCTTC

len: 15
v_gene: TRBV5-4
abundance: .
d_gene: .
j_gene: TRBJ1-3
CDR3aa: CASSLGGAFGNTIYF
CDR3nt: TGTGCCAGCAGCCTGGGGGGCGCTTTTGGAAACACCATATATTTT

len: 14
v_gene: TRBV5-1
abundance: .
d_gene: TRBD1
j_gene: TRBJ2-7
CDR3aa: CASSSGTGGGEQYF
CDR3nt: TGCGCCAGCAGCTCAGGAACAGGGGGAGGCGAGCAGTACTTC